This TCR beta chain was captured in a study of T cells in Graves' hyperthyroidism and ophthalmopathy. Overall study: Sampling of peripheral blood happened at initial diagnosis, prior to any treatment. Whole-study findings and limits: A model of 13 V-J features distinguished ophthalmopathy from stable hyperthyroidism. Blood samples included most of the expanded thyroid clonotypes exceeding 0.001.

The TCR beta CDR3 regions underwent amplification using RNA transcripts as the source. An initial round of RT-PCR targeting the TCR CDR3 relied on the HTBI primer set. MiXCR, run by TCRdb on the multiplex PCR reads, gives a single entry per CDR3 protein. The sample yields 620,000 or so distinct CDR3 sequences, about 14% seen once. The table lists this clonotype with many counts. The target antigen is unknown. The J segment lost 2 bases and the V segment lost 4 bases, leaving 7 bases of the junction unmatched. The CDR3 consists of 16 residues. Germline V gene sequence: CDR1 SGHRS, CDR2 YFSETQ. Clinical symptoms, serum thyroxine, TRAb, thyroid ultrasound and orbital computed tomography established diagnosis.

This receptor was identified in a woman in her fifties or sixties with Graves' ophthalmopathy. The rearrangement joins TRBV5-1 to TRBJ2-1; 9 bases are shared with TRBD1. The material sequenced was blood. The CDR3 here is CASSEGTGKAYNEQFF. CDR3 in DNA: TGCGCCAGCAGCGAGGGGACAGGGAAGGCCTACAATGAGCAGTTCTTC.